This TCR beta chain emerged from a study of cytomegalovirus exposure and HLA in healthy donors. Trimming took off 11 bases at V and 2 bases at J, with 12 bases between the two ends. CDR3 size: 12 residues. In the PCR, 60 Vbeta and 13 Jbeta primers were used. TCRdb keeps only in-frame clones here, not all; method: immunoSEQ multiplex PCR. The sample holds just over 60,000 clones, roughly 86% seen once. The sample taken for sequencing was PBMCs. The chain uses TRBV6-7 and TRBJ1-1; no firm D call. TRBV6-7 is known as an ORF, though its function is uncertain. This TCR came from a young man in good health and CMV-seronegative. In DNA form, the CDR3 reads TGTGCCGGCCCTAGCCGTAACACTGAAGCTTTCTTT. Amino acid sequence: CAGPSRNTEAFF.